This TCR beta chain stems from a study of cytomegalovirus exposure and HLA in healthy donors (dated by TCRdb to about 2017). In the study overall: An earlier analysis of under 600 of the donors reported 250 to 300 Gb of sequence data and around 120 million unique TCR beta sequences from 150 million to 200 million T cells. To decide whether each TCR beta V gene segment behaved as functional or pseudogenic, an earlier analysis of 587 of the donors relied on high-throughput TCR beta sequencing. The study used immunosequencing to profile the T cell repertoires of 666 subjects and linked those repertoires to cytomegalovirus serostatus. Roughly 300 gigabases of sequencing data and roughly 81 million unique TCR sequences made up an early release that covered 500 to 700 HLA-typed donors. The genetic ancestry cluster associated with self-reported Caucasian donors included around 76% of the roughly 400 genotyped donors. Every discovery cohort repertoire had been produced on one sequencing platform. HLA typing covered class I and class II loci at four-digit resolution. Rather than using new phenotypic data, the later analysis identified candidate immune exposures from TCR beta sequences and from how often those sequences occurred across donors. Typing coverage varied by locus: about 620-640 donors for A, B, C, DRB1 and DQB1; more than 500 for DQA1; around 610 for DPA1; more than 450 for DPB1. To predict cytomegalovirus infection status, the study combined high-throughput TCR immunosequencing, statistical association of individual TCRs with disease status, and machine learning. A separate validation cohort of 100 to 150 different subjects was used in addition to the 666-subject first cohort. Genome-wide SNP genotypes for about 55% of the roughly 670 donors were used in a later genetic analysis, which treated that subset as a discovery cohort. Because of strong linkage in the cohort, five DR-DQ haplotypes were treated as single units for association and clustering. The study aimed to test whether cataloging public T cell receptors could reveal signatures of past pathogen exposure. Donor age, sex, ethnicity and CMV serostatus were compiled alongside the repertoire data. A later analysis re-examined previously published TCR beta repertoires from 500 to 700 donors and added high-resolution HLA genotyping to investigate patterns of TCR occurrence. Among about 370 genotyped donors of the cohort, an average of about 240,000 unique TCR beta nucleotide sequences was sequenced per donor, of which 15% to 20% were non-productive.

The library came from the immunoSEQ multiplex PCR assay. For the multiplex PCR, a mixture combining 60 forward primers for TCR Vbeta segments and 13 reverse primers for TCR Jbeta segments was used. The CDR3 region of rearranged TCR beta genes was amplified from genomic DNA with a multiplex PCR assay. On the Illumina HiSeq System, the amplified TCR beta libraries were sequenced as 87-base-pair reads. The original methods were these. A later analysis counted some 74 million unique TCR beta chains across the 600 to 850 repertoires, and some 11 million of these chains were shared by at least two donors. Raw reads were error-corrected and collapsed into unique sequences with a nearest-neighbor algorithm that merged closely related sequences to remove PCR and sequencing errors. CDR3 sequences were aligned to IMGT reference sequences to assign V, D and J gene segments. For a sequence to be retained, a match of at least six nucleotides to both a V gene segment and a J gene segment was required. Rearrangements were classified as productive when the CDR3 lacked stop codons and remained in frame with V and J, and all other rearrangements were classified as non-productive. CDR3 was defined according to IMGT convention as the region running from the second conserved V-encoded cysteine to the conserved J-encoded phenylalanine. Sequences without an unambiguous match to a single V gene segment were excluded from the earlier analysis of 450 to 650 of the donors. An earlier analysis of fewer than 750 of the donors classified V segments as functional when productive rearrangements were above 56.7% and as segregating when the standard deviation between donors was above 5%. A statistical classification framework was developed to diagnose cytomegalovirus status using the catalog of TCR beta chain sequences. In a later analysis, V and J genes were assigned by comparing TCR nucleotide sequences against IMGT/GENE-DB human TR gene sequences. In a later analysis, CDR3 sequences and most-parsimonious VDJ recombination scenarios were assigned using the TCRdist pipeline. In a later analysis, each TCR beta chain was defined by its CDR3 amino acid sequence together with its V-gene family, and reads lacking a unique V-gene family were excluded. A later analysis removed 592 highly shared, low-generation-probability nucleotide sequences to deal with suspected cross-contamination and a sequencing artifact. In a later analysis, a clonal expansion index was calculated for each public chain from normalized within-repertoire ranks of inferred template counts. In a later analysis, generation probabilities were computed with a VDJ recombination model fitted to out-of-frame rearrangements, and the resulting probabilities were checked against IGoR. Hypergeometric tests were used in a later analysis to score TCR-TCR, TCR-HLA and TCR-CMV co-occurrence, with a repertoire-size bias correction applied to the TCR pairs. False discovery rates were estimated in a later analysis by permuting HLA or CMV assignments 20 times. In a later analysis, co-occurring TCRs were grouped with DBSCAN, and TCRdist sequence similarity was added when clustering was performed within HLA-allele-positive subsets. Repertoires with fewer than 30,000 or more than 120,000 public chains, plus five repertoires with anomalous nucleotide sharing, were excluded from co-occurrence clustering. In TCRdb, the immuneACCESS table is reduced to in-frame sequences with V and J assigned. These tables do not hold every clone; where another copy was compared, an unresolved V gene accounts for under half, and the others remain unexplained. The DNA gave D and trimming, while V, J and clone size come from that table. For this sample the table gives 150,000 to 200,000 clones, of which roughly 80% were detected only once. The ten largest clones capture roughly 8.2% of the sample.

Including cysteine and phenylalanine, the CDR3 has 15 amino acids. Only the CDR3 part of the read is kept: 45 bases, read in frame from the first base. V is cut by 3 bases and J by 2 bases, and the space between the germline ends is 14 bases. Reading the germline V gene gives CDR1 MNHNS and CDR2 SASEGT. The cohort consisted of more than 650 healthy bone marrow donors. At the time of sampling, all cohort members were nominally healthy, though unrecorded immune exposures were likely present. The donor was CMV seropositive and was included in the group of 270 or so seropositive cohort members. Each donor provided a peripheral blood sample, and peripheral blood mononuclear cells were used for TCR beta sequencing. The Qiagen DNeasy Blood Extraction Kit was used to extract genomic DNA from the blood cell samples. Findings and caveats that apply to the study as a whole: Some IMGT-functional V segments, including TRBV6-2 and TRBV6-3, could not be distinguished by the 87-base-pair reads and were therefore excluded. The classifier was reported to diagnose cytomegalovirus status with high specificity and sensitivity in both the original and validation cohorts. An earlier analysis of roughly 570 of the donors showed that most TCR beta V segments appeared in productive rearrangements either about 90% or about 30% of the time, which broadly matched IMGT annotations. In a later analysis, most CMV-associated TCR beta chains were found to appear HLA-restricted, with HLA associations seemingly driven largely by CMV exposure. A cluster of highly shared sequence variants was judged likely to represent a technical artifact of the sequencing pipeline. The only immune exposure information available for the cohort was CMV serostatus. The authors suggested that the approach could potentially be extended to other disease states and immunological phenotypes. Because HLA typing was unavailable for some donors at each locus, only the typed subset was used in association tests. A further reported finding was that TCR beta sequences accurately predicted the HLA-A and HLA-B alleles for most subjects in the first cohort. An association between a missense DCLRE1C variant and V-gene and J-gene trimming of TCR beta chains was found in a later genetic analysis and replicated in an independent cohort. A later analysis found that TCR association rates varied across HLA loci, with DRB1 alleles showing the most associated TCRs and HLA-C alleles the fewest. Most TCR sequences were seen in very few donors, while some public TCRs were found in many individuals. A later analysis associated 16,951 TCR beta sequences with specific HLA alleles at a false discovery rate of 0.05. In vitro tests confirmed that a few of the cytomegalovirus-associated TCR beta chains recognize cytomegalovirus antigens. A later analysis found that HLA-associated TCR beta chains were more clonally expanded and had lower generation probabilities than equally common non-associated chains. Sequencing depth was assumed to be roughly uniform across donors in the presence/absence analyses, though that assumption may not hold. In a later genetic analysis, fewer N-insertions in productive TCRs were reported among donors in an Asian-associated ancestry cluster than the approximately 670-donor mean. This cohort had only TCR beta chains sequenced, and the lack of alpha or paired-chain data limited which features could be detected. In the study, about 150 TCR beta chains were listed as associated with cytomegalovirus. Correlated functional status among segregating V segments might be attributable to linkage disequilibrium, but an unknown experimental factor could not be ruled out. The earlier analysis of approximately 540 of the donors excluded 15 to 20 rarely observed V segments, including chromosome 9 orphons, because counts were too low. Assigning TCR associations to individual alleles was difficult when HLA alleles, especially DR and DQ, strongly co-occurred. In a later analysis, several top co-occurrence clusters were reported to appear linked to parvovirus B19, influenza, CMV and Epstein-Barr virus.

In its sample, this clone was seen once. Which antigen it targets is not known. No qualities accompany the bases; no much larger clone lies one base away. This sample also contains other DNA sequences that code for the same CDR3. This sequence uses TRBV6-1 and TRBJ2-7; the D region possibly corresponds to TRBD1 (6 bases align). Material: PBMCs. The sequence was collected from a woman aged 40-49 years in good health and CMV-seropositive. At the DNA level, the sequence is TGTGCCAGCAGTGAGTCCCCAGGACAGCCCTACGAGCAGTACTTC. Protein translation: CASSESPGQPYEQYF.